This T cell receptor (beta chain) is from a study of shared clonotypes between healthy human individuals. Per germline, CDR1 LNHDA and CDR2 SQIVND (reference sequence). This CDR3 is 13 amino acids long. Profiled with immunoSEQ multiplex PCR; TCRdb holds only in-frame clones, not every one. This sample has about 600,000 clones, with roughly 95% found just once. Naive CD8 cells comprised CD45RO-negative, CCR7-positively selected cells, excluding terminally differentiated effector memory CD45RA+ cells. Sequenced material: naive CD8+ T cells sorted from blood. The chain uses TRBV19 and TRBJ2-5; the D gene is possibly TRBD2 (5 bases). The better agreement between TRBJ2-7 and the DNA end casts doubt on the J call. The clonotype comes from a woman between 25 and 40 years old in good health. The CDR3 reads CASSPDTSYEQYF. In DNA form, the CDR3 reads TGTGCCAGTAGCCCCGACACTAGCTACGAGCAGTACTTC.